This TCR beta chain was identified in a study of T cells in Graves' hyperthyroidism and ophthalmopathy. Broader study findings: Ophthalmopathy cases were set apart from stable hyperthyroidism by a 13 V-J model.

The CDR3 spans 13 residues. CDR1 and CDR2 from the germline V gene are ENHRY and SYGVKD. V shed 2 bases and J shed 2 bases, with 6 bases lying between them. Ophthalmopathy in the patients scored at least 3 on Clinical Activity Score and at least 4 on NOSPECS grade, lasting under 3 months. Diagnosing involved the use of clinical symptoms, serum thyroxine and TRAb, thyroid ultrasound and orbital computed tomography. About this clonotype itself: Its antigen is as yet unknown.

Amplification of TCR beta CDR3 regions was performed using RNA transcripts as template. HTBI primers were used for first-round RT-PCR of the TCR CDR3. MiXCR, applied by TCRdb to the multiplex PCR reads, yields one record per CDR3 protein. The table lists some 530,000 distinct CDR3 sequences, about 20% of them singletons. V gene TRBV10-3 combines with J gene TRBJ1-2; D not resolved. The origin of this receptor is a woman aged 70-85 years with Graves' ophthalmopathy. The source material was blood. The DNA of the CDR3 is TGTGCCATCAGTGAGCACATAAACTATGGCTACACCTTC. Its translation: CAISEHINYGYTF.